The 29 T cell receptor beta chains listed next were all sequenced from one sample in a study of cytomegalovirus exposure and HLA in healthy donors. The PCR contained 60 Vbeta and 13 Jbeta primers. Assay used: immunoSEQ multiplex PCR; TCRdb lists only in-frame clones, some missing. Found here are 110,000 to 150,000 clones, 73% of them singletons; the top ten hold 13% to 15%. Sequences were obtained from PBMCs. These receptor sequences come from a human donor in good health.

The chain combines TRBV7-8 with TRBJ2-7; a weak D match, TRBD1 (6 bases). The CDR3 loop spans 16 amino acids. Germline V CDR1 and CDR2: SGHVS, FQNEAQ. Trimming removed 1 base from V and 1 base from J, with 14 bases in between. The chain's CDR3 is CASSLDRVTGSYEQYF. CDR3 bases: TGTGCCAGCAGCTTAGACAGGGTTACGGGGTCCTACGAGCAGTACTTC.

The chain carries TRBV19 and TRBJ2-6, with TRBD1 matching over 8 bases. V shed 9 bases and J 0 bases; nucleotides not matched to a gene: 16. Germline V gene lookup returns CDR1 LNHDA and CDR2 SQIVND (reference sequence). CDR3 length: 19 residues. CDR3 region: CARSQGDSGPSSGANVLTF. The CDR3 nucleotides are TGTGCCAGGTCACAGGGGGATTCAGGACCTTCCTCTGGGGCCAACGTCCTGACTTTC. The variable domain in full, with the rest retrieved from reference TRBV19 and TRBJ2-6, is DGGITQSPKYLFRKEGQNVTLSCEQNLNHDAMYWYRQDPGQGLRLIYYSQIVNDFQKGDIAEGYSVSREKKESFPLTVTSAQKNPTAFYLCARSQGDSGPSSGANVLTFGAGSRLTVL.

The chain joins TRBV2 to TRBJ1-2; D perhaps matches TRBD1 (5 bases). This CDR3 region has 13 residues. CDR1 and CDR2 from the germline V gene are SNHLY and FYNNEI. Trimming pared 5 bases from V and 5 bases from J, leaving 12 bases between. The CDR3 DNA follows: TGTGCCAGCAGTCCTGACAGCCGGTATGGCTACACCTTC. Protein product: CASSPDSRYGYTF.

This chain joins TRBV15 and TRBJ2-1, with TRBD2 matching 8 bases. Unmatched junction bases numbered 2, after V lost 6 bases and J lost 1 base. CDR1 is LNHNV and CDR2 is YYDKDF in the germline V gene (reference sequence). CDR3 length equals 14 residues. The CDR3 DNA sequence: TGTGCCACCAGGTCTAGCGGGTCCTACAATGAGCAGTTCTTC. Its translation is CATRSSGSYNEQFF.

The CDR3 DNA sequence: TGTGCCAGCAGCTTAGGTCCATCCTATGGCTACACCTTC. Translated: CASSLGPSYGYTF. The chain carries TRBV7-2 and TRBJ1-2; D gene uncertain. The CDR3 runs to 13 residues. Germline loops: CDR1 SGHTA, CDR2 FQGNSA. The V end lost 1 base, the J end lost 4 bases, and 7 bases lay between the germline ends.

The chain is built from TRBV20-1 and TRBJ2-1; maybe TRBD1 (6 bases). The CDR3 spans 11 residues. Trimming pared 5 bases from V and 10 bases from J, leaving 12 bases between. Germline V gene sequence: CDR1 DFQATT, CDR2 SNEGSKA (reference sequence). The CDR3 loop reads CSASTGMEQFF. The CDR3 DNA follows: TGCAGTGCTTCCACAGGGATGGAGCAGTTCTTC.

This rearrangement joins TRBV7-8 to TRBJ1-6; D may be TRBD1 (5 bases). Trimming took 0 bases from V and 6 from J, leaving 9 bases between them. Germline CDR1 SGHVS, CDR2 FQNEAQ. The CDR3 runs 15 residues. CDR3 amino acids: CASSLALGPNSPLHF. DNA for the CDR3: TGTGCCAGCAGCTTAGCCTTGGGGCCTAATTCACCCCTCCACTTT.

The J gene is TRBJ2-1, the V gene TRBV5-1; tentatively, D is TRBD1 (5 bases). Germline CDR1 and CDR2: SGHRS and YFSETQ. This CDR3 is 15 amino acids long. V lost 4 bases, J lost 4 bases, and 15 bases lay in between. CDR3 in amino acids: CASSLMGPRYNEQFF. CDR3 nucleotides: TGCGCCAGCAGCCTTATGGGGCCCCGTTACAATGAGCAGTTCTTC.

The rearrangement uses TRBV6-1 and TRBJ1-1, with 8 bases identical to TRBD1. The CDR3 totals 13 residues. In germline, CDR1 is MNHNS, CDR2 SASEGT. The V and J ends lost 5 bases and 2 bases, in that order; junction bases with no gene match: 1. The CDR3 region has the DNA TGTGCCAGCAGTACAGGGGGTAACACTGAAGCTTTCTTT. This encodes CASSTGGNTEAFF.

This clone was counted between two and nine times. V is TRBV10-3 and J is TRBJ1-5, with TRBD1 as a possible D gene (6 bases). The germline V gene encodes CDR1 ENHRY and CDR2 SYGVKD. V gave up 3 bases and J gave up 2 bases, with 8 bases separating them. This CDR3 is built from 14 residues. The CDR3 here is CAISDAGGNQPQHF. Written as DNA, the CDR3 is TGTGCCATCAGTGATGCAGGGGGCAATCAGCCCCAGCATTTT.

This chain connects TRBV11-3 to TRBJ2-3, with D possibly being TRBD1 (6 bases). V lost 2 bases and J 6 bases, leaving 15 bases between the germline ends. CDR3 length equals 15 residues. CDR1 and CDR2 (germline): SGHNT, YENEEA. In nucleotides, the CDR3 is TGTGCCAGCAGCTTAATGGGGAACCAGGGGGATACGCAGTATTTT. It codes for CASSLMGNQGDTQYF.

The V gene is TRBV2, the J gene TRBJ2-6, with 8 bases identical to TRBD1. The CDR3 contains 16 residues. Germline CDR1 and CDR2: SNHLY and FYNNEI. With V trimmed by 6 bases and J by 4 bases, 8 bases remained unmatched. The CDR3 bases are TGTGCCAGCAGAGCGGACAGGGCTTACGGGGCCAACGTCCTGACTTTC. It yields the protein CASRADRAYGANVLTF.

The chain is built from TRBV5-5 and TRBJ2-1, with 9 bases identical to TRBD2. Germline CDR1 SGHKS, CDR2 YYEKEE (reference sequence). CDR3 length equals 16 residues. Trimming cost V 3 bases and J 4 bases; bases outside gene matches: 8. The CDR3 loop reads CASSSPGLAQYNEQFF. Written as DNA, the CDR3 is TGTGCCAGCAGCTCCCCGGGACTAGCACAGTACAATGAGCAGTTCTTC.

V is TRBV13 and J is TRBJ1-6; D gene ambiguous. V shed 4 bases and J shed 8 bases, with 15 bases lying between them. Germline CDR1 is PRHDT and CDR2 is FYEKMQ (reference sequence). This CDR3 spans 15 amino acids. In DNA, the CDR3 is TGTGCCAGCAGCTCTCTGGGCAGGAACGATTCACCCCTCCACTTT. Protein sequence: CASSSLGRNDSPLHF.

This chain uses TRBV27 with TRBJ2-4, with 8 bases fitting TRBD2. The CDR3 has 14 residues. CDR1 is MNHEY and CDR2 is SMNVEV in the germline V gene (reference sequence). The ends lost 2 bases at V and 6 bases at J; junction bases unmatched: 3. The CDR3 coding sequence is TGTGCCAGCAGTTTACCCGGGGGGGGAAACATTCAGTACTTC. Encoded protein: CASSLPGGGNIQYF.

V gene TRBV6-1 combines with J gene TRBJ2-4; TRBD1 might be the D (6 bases). The CDR3 extends over 13 amino acids. Trimming took off 2 bases at V and 7 bases at J, with 9 bases between the two ends. CDR1 and CDR2 from the germline V gene are MNHNS and SASEGT. CDR3 bases: TGTGCCAGCAGTGAATTGGGGGCCAACATTCAGTACTTC. It yields the protein CASSELGANIQYF.

This clone has just a few counts. The rearrangement joins TRBV6-5 to TRBJ1-2, with a tentative D call TRBD1 (5 bases). Germline V gene data show CDR1 as MNHEY and CDR2 as SVGAGI. This CDR3 region has 13 residues. Trimming left V 2 bases short and J 8 bases short, with 12 bases between. DNA for the CDR3: TGTGCCAGCAGTTACGGGCGGGGGTTGGGCTACACCTTC. Translating it yields CASSYGRGLGYTF.

V usage is TRBV6-1 and J usage is TRBJ2-7; perhaps TRBD1 as D (6 bases). Per germline, CDR1 MNHNS and CDR2 SASEGT. V dropped 5 bases and J dropped 4 bases, with 18 bases sitting between them. The CDR3 extends over 15 amino acids. The CDR3 sequence: CASSPAADSSYEQYF. The CDR3, as DNA: TGTGCCAGCAGTCCGGCCGCGGACAGTTCATACGAGCAGTACTTC.

The V gene is TRBV27, the J gene TRBJ2-3; 7 bases agree with TRBD2. The CDR3 totals 15 residues. V shed 4 bases, J shed 4 bases, and the junction held 8 bases outside the gene matches. Germline CDR1 MNHEY, CDR2 SMNVEV (reference sequence). This CDR3 reads CASSSYSGLADTQYF. The CDR3 DNA sequence: TGTGCCAGCAGTTCGTATAGCGGGTTAGCAGATACGCAGTATTTT.

V gene TRBV27 combines with J gene TRBJ2-7; maybe TRBD1 (6 bases). This CDR3 is 14 amino acids long. Germline CDR1 is MNHEY and CDR2 is SMNVEV (reference sequence). Trimming took 5 bases from V and 1 from J, leaving 12 bases between them. CDR3 DNA: TGTGCCAGCAGTACTCGGACAGCGTCCTACGAGCAGTACTTC. Its protein product is CASSTRTASYEQYF.

The chain combines TRBV5-6 with TRBJ2-7; TRBD2 agrees at 12 bases. V shed 4 bases, J shed 3 bases, and the junction held 11 bases outside the gene matches. CDR3 length: 17 amino acids. Germline CDR1 and CDR2: SGHDT and YYEEEE. The CDR3 loop is CASSPGLAGPVVYEQYF. The CDR3 DNA reads as TGTGCCAGCAGCCCGGGACTAGCGGGCCCTGTCGTCTACGAGCAGTACTTC.

V is TRBV5-1 and J is TRBJ2-2; D might be TRBD2 (6 bases). Looked up from germline, CDR1 is SGHRS and CDR2 is YFSETQ. V was trimmed by 4 bases and J by 1 base, leaving 8 bases between them. This CDR3 comprises 14 residues. Written as DNA, the CDR3 is TGCGCCAGCAGCATTAGCGGGAACACCGGGGAGCTGTTTTTT. Its translation: CASSISGNTGELFF. Together with reference TRBV5-1 and TRBJ2-2, the CDR3 gives the full variable domain: KAGVTQTPRYLIKTRGQQVTLSCSPISGHRSVSWYQQTPGQGLQFLFEYFSETQRNKGNFPGRFSGRQFSNSRSEMNVSTLELGDSALYLCASSISGNTGELFFGEGSRLTVL.

The chain is built from TRBV5-1 and TRBJ2-1; 9 bases align to TRBD2. Germline loops: CDR1 SGHRS, CDR2 YFSETQ. The V and J ends lost 4 bases and 4 bases, in that order; junction bases with no gene match: 9. CDR3 length: 16 residues. The CDR3 reads CASSPEKAGGYNEQFF. In DNA, the CDR3 is TGCGCCAGCAGCCCCGAGAAAGCGGGAGGTTACAATGAGCAGTTCTTC. The complete variable domain, with remaining parts taken from reference TRBV5-1 and TRBJ2-1, reads KAGVTQTPRYLIKTRGQQVTLSCSPISGHRSVSWYQQTPGQGLQFLFEYFSETQRNKGNFPGRFSGRQFSNSRSEMNVSTLELGDSALYLCASSPEKAGGYNEQFFGPGTRLTVL.

This rearrangement joins TRBV9 to TRBJ2-3; weak D call: TRBD2 (5 bases). This CDR3 is built from 18 residues. V was pared by 0 bases and J by 2 bases, with 19 bases between. Germline V gene sequence: CDR1 SGDLS, CDR2 YYNGEE. This chain's CDR3 is CASSVAEVAGPFTDTQYF. CDR3 DNA sequence: TGTGCCAGCAGCGTAGCCGAAGTGGCGGGCCCGTTCACAGATACGCAGTATTTT.

The rearrangement uses TRBV4-2 and TRBJ2-1; 10 nucleotides line up with TRBD2. The CDR3 has 14 amino acids. Germline values: CDR1 LGHNA, CDR2 YNFKEQ. Trimming cost V 8 bases and J 7 bases; bases outside gene matches: 8. The CDR3 DNA follows: TGTGCCAGCCGTCCTAGCGGGGGAGGTAATGAGCAGTTCTTC. It yields the protein CASRPSGGGNEQFF.

This clone was counted once. The chain is built from TRBV7-2 and TRBJ2-5, with D tentatively TRBD2 (5 bases). This CDR3 contains 15 residues. V lost 2 bases and J 5 bases, leaving 15 bases between the germline ends. Germline lookup yields CDR1 SGHTA and CDR2 FQGNSA. The CDR3 region has the DNA TGTGCCAGCAGCTTACTACAACTAGTTATGGAGACCCAGTACTTC. This codes for CASSLLQLVMETQYF.

This clone was picked up a small number of times. The J gene is TRBJ1-6, the V gene TRBV7-3; D remains unclear. V lost 6 bases and J lost 8, with 11 bases in between. The CDR3 sequence is 13 residues long. In germline, CDR1 is SGHTA, CDR2 FQGTGA. The CDR3 bases are TGTGCCAGCAGTCGCCAGGTGGATTCACCCCTCCACTTT. Amino acid sequence: CASSRQVDSPLHF.

This chain connects TRBV11-1 to TRBJ2-3, with 7 bases matching TRBD1. V lost 1 base to trimming and J lost 1 base; unmatched junction nucleotides: 5. The germline CDR1 and CDR2 sequences are SGHAT and FQDESV (reference sequence). CDR3 length: 16 amino acids. The CDR3 reads CASSLVTGAGTDTQYF. CDR3 in DNA: TGTGCCAGCAGCTTAGTTACAGGGGCGGGCACAGATACGCAGTATTTT.

This clone came up a few times. The rearrangement joins TRBV5-8 to TRBJ1-4; 7 bases align to TRBD1. V shed 4 bases, J shed 5 bases, and the junction held 11 bases outside the gene matches. Germline V lookup: CDR1 SGHTS, CDR2 YDEGEE. The CDR3 spans 16 residues. CDR3 region: CASSHLSQGGNEKLFF. CDR3 coding DNA: TGTGCCAGCAGCCACTTAAGTCAGGGGGGAAATGAAAAACTGTTTTTT.